Below, 14 T cell receptor beta chains from the same sample are listed, as sequenced in a study of a mutant IDH1 vaccine in newly diagnosed glioma. Time point of the sample: baseline, week 1 (first vaccination visit). Treatment meaning: pre-vaccination baseline after standard-of-care therapy. The data were produced by immunoSEQ multiplex PCR, yet TCRdb's version contains in-frame clones alone and is incomplete. The table lists 45,000 to 60,000 clones, roughly 80% of them singletons. Sequencing used PBMCs, obtained from a glioma patient treated with radiotherapy, temozolomide or both. The receptors originated from a woman in her thirties or forties with glioma.

The chain couples TRBV5-1 to TRBJ1-3; TRBD1 matches at 7 bases. The V segment lost 0 bases and the J segment 4 bases; nucleotides outside the gene matches: 1. The germline V gene encodes CDR1 SGHRS and CDR2 YFSETQ. This CDR3 spans 14 amino acids. CDR3 region: CASSLAGQGNTIYF. The CDR3, as DNA: TGCGCCAGCAGCTTGGCGGGACAGGGAAACACCATATATTTT.

V is TRBV7-9 and J is TRBJ1-5, with D perhaps matching TRBD1 (6 bases). The CDR3 is made up of 14 amino acids. Trimming left V 5 bases short and J 2 bases short, with 10 bases between. Germline V CDR1 and CDR2: SEHNR, FQNEAQ (reference sequence). The CDR3 DNA reads TGTGCCAGCAGCAAACAGGGACGCAATCAGCCCCAGCATTTT. Encoded protein: CASSKQGRNQPQHF. The full variable domain, completed using reference TRBV7-9 and TRBJ1-5, is DTGVSQNPRHKITKRGQNVTFRCDPISEHNRLYWYRQTLGQGPEFLTYFQNEAQLEKSRLLSDRFSAERPKGSFSTLEIQRTEQGDSAMYLCASSKQGRNQPQHFGDGTRLSIL.

This chain uses TRBV7-2 with TRBJ2-3; 9 nucleotides match TRBD2. The CDR3 runs 14 residues. The V gene's germline CDR1 is SGHTA and CDR2 FQGNSA. V shed 1 base and J 14 bases; nucleotides not matched to a gene: 10. CDR3 protein: CASSLVSLAGQGYF. As DNA, the CDR3 is TGTGCCAGCAGCTTAGTTTCTCTAGCGGGGCAAGGGTATTTT. Combining the CDR3 with reference TRBV7-2 and TRBJ2-3 gives the whole variable domain GAGVSQSPSNKVTEKGKDVELRCDPISGHTALYWYRQSLGQGLEFLIYFQGNSAPDKSGLPSDRFSAERTGGSVSTLTIQRTQQEDSAVYLCASSLVSLAGQGYFGPGTRLTVL.

In the case of this clone: One end of the junction does not line up with germline, which may come from a read error. This chain connects TRBV20-1 to TRBJ2-2; D possibly corresponds to TRBD1 (5 bases). The germline CDR1 and CDR2 sequences are DFQATT and SNEGSKA (reference sequence). This CDR3 spans 11 amino acids. The CDR3, as DNA: TGCAGTGCAGAGGACACCGGAGAGCTGTTTTTT. Amino acid sequence: CSAEDTGELFF.

The gene calls are TRBV12-5 and TRBJ1-6, with D unclear. V dropped 6 bases and J dropped 7 bases, with 7 bases sitting between them. CDR1 is LGHNT and CDR2 is FRNRAP in the germline V gene. The CDR3 sequence is 12 residues long. In nucleotides, the CDR3 is TGTGCTAGTGGCCGCCTCAATTCACCCCTCCACTTT. Its translation is CASGRLNSPLHF.

The J gene is TRBJ2-5, the V gene TRBV27; possible D gene TRBD1, 6 bases. Trimming stripped 5 bases from V and 4 bases from J, with 20 bases between. The CDR3 is 16 residues long. Germline CDR1 and CDR2: MNHEY and SMNVEV (reference sequence). In nucleotides, the CDR3 is TGTGCCAGCAGTCGGCACCCTCAGGGGCCCCTAGAGACCCAGTACTTC. Translated, it gives CASSRHPQGPLETQYF.

The chain recombines TRBV5-1 with TRBJ1-1; TRBD1 aligns across 7 bases. V lost 0 bases and J lost 1; bases outside the gene matches: 6. Germline lookup yields CDR1 SGHRS and CDR2 YFSETQ. The CDR3 is 16 amino acids. The CDR3 DNA is TGCGCCAGCAGCTTGGGGGGAGGGGGCGAGAACACTGAAGCTTTCTTT. Encoded protein: CASSLGGGGENTEAFF.

The V call is TRBV7-6, the J call TRBJ2-2; 11 bases fit TRBD1. The CDR3 has 13 amino acids. The V gene's germline CDR1 is SGHVS and CDR2 FNYEAQ. J was trimmed by 12 bases and V by 5 bases; bases with no gene match: 5. The CDR3 sequence: CASSTRDRGKLFF. The DNA of the CDR3 is TGTGCCAGCAGCACCAGGGACAGGGGGAAGCTGTTTTTT. Complete variable domain (other parts from reference TRBV7-6 and TRBJ2-2): GAGVSQSPRYKVTKRGQDVALRCDPISGHVSLYWYRQALGQGPEFLTYFNYEAQQDKSGLPNDRFSAERPEGSISTLTIQRTEQRDSAMYRCASSTRDRGKLFFGEGSRLTVL.

This rearrangement joins TRBV5-1 to TRBJ1-6, with TRBD1 identical over 7 bases. Germline V gene sequence: CDR1 SGHRS, CDR2 YFSETQ. J gave up 9 bases and V 4 bases, and 10 bases lay outside the gene matches. This CDR3 has 15 residues. The CDR3 protein is CASSTDTGEASPLHF. Here the CDR3 DNA reads TGCGCCAGCAGCACCGATACAGGGGAGGCTTCACCCCTCCACTTT.

The gene calls are TRBV6-1 and TRBJ2-3; D is possibly TRBD2 (6 bases). The V end was cut by 1 base, the J end by 4 bases, with 12 bases between. Germline V gene data show CDR1 as MNHNS and CDR2 as SASEGT. The CDR3 covers 15 residues. CDR3 protein: CASSEGRGGADTQYF. CDR3 DNA sequence: TGTGCCAGCAGTGAAGGGCGGGGCGGGGCAGATACGCAGTATTTT.

J is TRBJ2-1 and V is TRBV5-1; the D call may be TRBD1 or TRBD2 (6 bases each). The CDR3 spans 15 residues. CDR1 SGHRS and CDR2 YFSETQ come from the germline V gene. Trimming cost V 4 bases and J 6 bases, with 17 bases left between them. The CDR3 DNA sequence: TGCGCCAGCAGCCCCGACTGGGGGGCAGGCAATGAGCAGTTCTTC. As protein: CASSPDWGAGNEQFF.

V gene TRBV4-1 combines with J gene TRBJ2-2, with TRBD2 matching over 9 bases. Losses at the gene ends were 4 bases for V and 6 bases for J; bases not matched to a gene: 6. CDR1 and CDR2 from the germline V gene are MGHRA and YSYEKL. The CDR3 loop spans 15 amino acids. The CDR3: CASSPGGGVSGELFF. For the CDR3, the DNA is TGCGCCAGCAGCCCCGGCGGGGGGGTTTCCGGGGAGCTGTTTTTT.

This clone was observed once. The genes are TRBV4-3 and TRBJ2-5; D may be TRBD2 (6 bases). Germline CDR1 LGHNA, CDR2 YSLEER. The germline V and J ends were trimmed by 0 bases and 7 bases, with 18 bases remaining between them. This CDR3 spans 16 amino acids. CDR3 region: CASSQDRSGPRGTQYF. CDR3 DNA sequence: TGCGCCAGCAGCCAAGATCGCAGCGGGCCTCGGGGGACCCAGTACTTC.

The chain has TRBV13 and TRBJ1-2; D possibly corresponds to TRBD1 (5 bases). The CDR3 consists of 14 residues. Germline CDR1 is PRHDT and CDR2 is FYEKMQ (reference sequence). The V and J ends lost 6 bases and 3 bases respectively, with 14 bases between them. The CDR3 DNA reads as TGTGCCAGCAGAACCCCAACAGGTCACTATGGCTACACCTTC. The encoded protein is CASRTPTGHYGYTF.